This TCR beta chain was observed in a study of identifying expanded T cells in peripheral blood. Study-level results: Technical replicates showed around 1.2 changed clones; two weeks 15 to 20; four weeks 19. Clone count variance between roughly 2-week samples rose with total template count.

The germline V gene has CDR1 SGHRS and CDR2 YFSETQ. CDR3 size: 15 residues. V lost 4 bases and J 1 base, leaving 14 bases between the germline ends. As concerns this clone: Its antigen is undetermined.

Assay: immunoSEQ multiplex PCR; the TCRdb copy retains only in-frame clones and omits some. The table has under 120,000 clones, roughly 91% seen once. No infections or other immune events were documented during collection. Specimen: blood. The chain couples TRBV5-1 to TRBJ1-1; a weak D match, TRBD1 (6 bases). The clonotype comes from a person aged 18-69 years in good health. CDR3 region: CASSLLRTANTEAFF. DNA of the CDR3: TGCGCCAGCAGCCTTTTGAGGACAGCGAACACTGAAGCTTTCTTT.